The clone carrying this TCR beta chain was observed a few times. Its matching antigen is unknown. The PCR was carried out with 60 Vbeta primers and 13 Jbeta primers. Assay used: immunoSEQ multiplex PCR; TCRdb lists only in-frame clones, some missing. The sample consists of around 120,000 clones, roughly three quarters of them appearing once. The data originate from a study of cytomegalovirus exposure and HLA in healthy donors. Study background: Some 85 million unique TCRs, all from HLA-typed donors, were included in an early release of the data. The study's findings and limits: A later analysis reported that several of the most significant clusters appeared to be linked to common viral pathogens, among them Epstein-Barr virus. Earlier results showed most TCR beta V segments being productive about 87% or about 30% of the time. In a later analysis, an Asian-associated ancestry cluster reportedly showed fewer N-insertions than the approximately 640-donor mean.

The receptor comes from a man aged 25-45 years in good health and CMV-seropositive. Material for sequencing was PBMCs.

CDR3 DNA: TGCAGCGATACAGAGATCCAAGAGACCCAGTACTTC. Amino acid sequence: CSDTEIQETQYF. V gene TRBV29-1 combines with J gene TRBJ2-5; no reliable D call. The CDR3 has 12 residues. Germline V lookup: CDR1 SQVTM, CDR2 ANQGSEA. Between the trimmed V and J ends, which lost 7 bases and 1 base, there was a span of 10 bases.